Listed here are 24 T cell receptor beta chains from one sample, sequenced in a study of coeliac disease. Assay used: immunoSEQ multiplex PCR; TCRdb lists only in-frame clones, some missing. The sample holds roughly 400 clones; about 80% are singletons and the top ten take roughly 17%. Sequenced sample: intraepithelial lymphocytes from the gut. All receptors derive from a human donor without celiac disease.

The chain links TRBV10-3 to TRBJ2-1, with TRBD1 matching over 8 bases. The germline V gene has CDR1 ENHRY and CDR2 SYGVKD. The CDR3 runs 16 residues. Trimming removed 11 bases from V and 5 bases from J; junction bases left unmatched: 17. This chain's CDR3 is CAPILTGVEWDNEQFF. Written as DNA, the CDR3 is TGTGCCCCAATCCTGACAGGGGTAGAATGGGACAATGAGCAGTTCTTC.

The chain has TRBV27 and TRBJ2-1; perhaps TRBD2 as D (5 bases). The germline V gene has CDR1 MNHEY and CDR2 SMNVEV (reference sequence). The germline V and J ends were trimmed by 2 bases and 5 bases, with 10 bases remaining between them. CDR3 length: 14 amino acids. The CDR3 region is CASSLVAQNNEQFF. The DNA of the CDR3 is TGTGCCAGCAGTTTAGTAGCGCAAAACAATGAGCAGTTCTTC.

The chain uses TRBV27 and TRBJ1-1; D gene ambiguous. The CDR3 sequence is 13 residues long. V was cut by 3 bases and J by 1 base, with 6 bases left in between. Germline values: CDR1 MNHEY, CDR2 SMNVEV (reference sequence). This CDR3 reads CASSLYRNTEAFF. In DNA form, the CDR3 reads TGTGCCAGCAGTTTGTACAGGAACACTGAAGCTTTCTTT.

V and J are TRBV7-9 and TRBJ2-3; D may be TRBD2 (6 bases). Trimming pared 3 bases from V and 2 bases from J, leaving 15 bases between. The CDR3 has 16 residues. Per the germline V gene, CDR1 is SEHNR and CDR2 is FQNEAQ (reference sequence). CDR3 protein: CASSLRGRGDTDTQYF. The CDR3 DNA is TGTGCCAGCAGCTTGAGAGGTCGCGGGGACACAGATACGCAGTATTTT.

V usage is TRBV5-1 and J usage is TRBJ1-4; D perhaps matches TRBD1 (5 bases). CDR3 length equals 15 residues. Germline CDR1 reads SGHRS; CDR2 reads YFSETQ. V was pared by 0 bases and J by 6 bases, with 12 bases between. The CDR3 coding sequence is TGCGCCAGCAGCTTGGGCGGGGGTGACGATGAAAAACTGTTTTTT. Translated: CASSLGGGDDEKLFF.

The V gene is TRBV28, the J gene TRBJ1-6; D call uncertain. Germline V CDR1 and CDR2: MDHEN, SYDVKM. Trimming cost V 7 bases and J 5 bases, with 18 bases left between them. CDR3 length: 16 amino acids. This CDR3 reads CASTPEGGRNNSPLHF. The CDR3 coding sequence is TGTGCCAGCACTCCCGAAGGCGGGAGAAATAATTCACCCCTCCACTTT.

This rearrangement joins TRBV19 to TRBJ1-4; D is uncertain. V was shortened by 6 bases and J by 7 bases, with 18 bases between the two germline ends. Per germline, CDR1 LNHDA and CDR2 SQIVND (reference sequence). The CDR3 covers 15 residues. For the CDR3, the DNA is TGTGCCAGTAGCCTATCCCGGGATGGGAGTGAAAAACTGTTTTTT. This translates into CASSLSRDGSEKLFF.

V and J are TRBV5-4 and TRBJ2-1; TRBD2 matches 13 bases. V shed 4 bases and J 10 bases; nucleotides not matched to a gene: 8. Germline V gives CDR1 SGHNT, CDR2 YYREEE (reference sequence). This CDR3 spans 15 amino acids. CDR3 sequence reads: CASSQPGLAGLEQFF. Here the CDR3 DNA reads TGTGCCAGCAGCCAACCGGGACTAGCGGGACTAGAGCAGTTCTTC.

The chain links TRBV6-5 to TRBJ1-1; weak D call: TRBD1 (5 bases). The CDR3 is 14 residues long. Germline V gives CDR1 MNHEY, CDR2 SVGAGI. Between the trimmed V and J ends, which lost 2 bases and 1 base, there was a span of 8 bases. DNA for the CDR3: TGTGCCAGCAGTTACGGGGGGTGGAACACTGAAGCTTTCTTT. This encodes CASSYGGWNTEAFF.

This chain joins TRBV1 and TRBJ2-6; TRBD2, as called in the table, went unchecked against the DNA. TRBV1 is designated a pseudogene. The CDR3 runs 18 residues. As DNA, the CDR3 is TGCACCAGCAGGCTTAGCCGTTTGTGCACAAGTCGGGCCAACGTCCTGACTTTC. This gives the protein CTSRLSRLCTSRANVLTF.

CDR3 amino acids: CASSWGDGAYEQYF. The CDR3 DNA reads TGTGCCAGCAGCTGGGGGGACGGAGCCTACGAGCAGTACTTC. J is TRBJ2-7 and V is TRBV5-5; tentative D call: TRBD2 (6 bases). Looked up from germline, CDR1 is SGHKS and CDR2 is YYEKEE (reference sequence). Between the trimmed V and J ends, which lost 3 bases and 2 bases, there was a span of 12 bases. CDR3 length: 14 amino acids.

The chain couples TRBV5-1 to TRBJ2-3; possibly TRBD2 for D (5 bases). V was clipped by 1 base and J by 2 bases, with 11 bases between them. The CDR3 is 15 residues long. Germline values: CDR1 SGHRS, CDR2 YFSETQ. The CDR3 sequence: CASSLRGIDTDTQYF. The CDR3 bases are TGCGCCAGCAGCTTGCGAGGGATTGACACAGATACGCAGTATTTT.

V usage is TRBV5-8 and J usage is TRBJ2-7, with 10 bases fitting TRBD2. Germline CDR1 reads SGHTS; CDR2 reads YDEGEE. With 4 bases clipped from V and 6 bases from J, the junction kept 7 bases outside the gene matches. CDR3 length: 14 residues. The CDR3 protein is CASSPSGRRGEQYF. Written as DNA, the CDR3 is TGTGCCAGCAGCCCTAGCGGGAGACGGGGCGAGCAGTACTTC. The full variable domain, in which reference TRBV5-8 and TRBJ2-7 provide the parts outside the CDR3, is EAGVTQSPTHLIKTRGQQATLRCSPISGHTSVYWYQQALGLGLQFLLWYDEGEERNRGNFPPRFSGRQFPNYSSELNVNALELEDSALYLCASSPSGRRGEQYFGPGTRLTVT.

V usage is TRBV25-1 and J usage is TRBJ1-2; 7 bases are a match to TRBD1. J was trimmed by 6 bases and V by 4 bases; bases with no gene match: 8. Germline CDR1 and CDR2: MGHDK and SYGVNS. The CDR3 runs to 14 residues. The chain's CDR3 is CASSVTGTSDGYTF. CDR3 coding DNA: TGTGCCAGCAGTGTGACAGGGACGTCCGATGGCTACACCTTC.

This rearrangement joins TRBV7-3 to TRBJ2-1; TRBD1 agrees at 9 bases. The V gene end was trimmed by 4 bases and the J gene end by 10 bases; junction bases not matched to a gene: 8. This CDR3 is 14 amino acids long. CDR1 is SGHTA and CDR2 is FQGTGA in the germline V gene. CDR3 in amino acids: CASSSDRGQVEQFF. The CDR3 DNA sequence: TGTGCCAGCAGCTCGGACAGGGGCCAGGTGGAGCAGTTCTTC.

The V call is TRBV27, the J call TRBJ1-1; D is possibly TRBD1 (5 bases). V dropped 1 base and J dropped 0 bases, with 12 bases sitting between them. CDR3 size: 16 residues. Germline CDR1 is MNHEY and CDR2 is SMNVEV (reference sequence). Here the CDR3 reads CASSLYGGMVNTEAFF. As DNA, the CDR3 is TGTGCCAGCAGTTTATACGGGGGAATGGTGAACACTGAAGCTTTCTTT.

The chain employs TRBV7-9 and TRBJ2-7; D perhaps matches TRBD1 (5 bases). Germline V gene lookup returns CDR1 SEHNR and CDR2 FQNEAQ (reference sequence). The CDR3 runs to 13 residues. V gave up 7 bases and J gave up 3 bases, with 13 bases separating them. The CDR3 DNA reads TGTGCCAGCACCATGGAAGGACACTACGAGCAGTACTTC. Protein: CASTMEGHYEQYF. The whole variable domain, remainder taken from reference TRBV7-9 and TRBJ2-7, is DTGVSQNPRHKITKRGQNVTFRCDPISEHNRLYWYRQTLGQGPEFLTYFQNEAQLEKSRLLSDRFSAERPKGSFSTLEIQRTEQGDSAMYLCASTMEGHYEQYFGPGTRLTVT.

The rearrangement joins TRBV28 to TRBJ2-6, with 12 bases fitting TRBD2. This CDR3 is 17 amino acids long. Germline-derived CDR1 and CDR2 are MDHEN and SYDVKM. The V and J ends lost 5 bases and 3 bases, in that order; junction bases with no gene match: 5. This CDR3 is CASSPSGRAIGANVLTF. The CDR3 coding sequence is TGTGCCAGCAGTCCTAGCGGGAGGGCCATTGGGGCCAACGTCCTGACTTTC.

The V and J genes are TRBV10-2 and TRBJ1-1; D is undetermined. There are 14 residues in the CDR3. Trimming removed 5 bases from V and 4 bases from J, with 14 bases in between. Germline V lookup: CDR1 WSHSY, CDR2 SAAADI. The CDR3 region has the DNA TGCGCCAGCAGTCCAGATATAAGGAGCACTGAAGCTTTCTTT. Translation: CASSPDIRSTEAFF.

CDR3: CASSLGLAAYSRGEQFF. The CDR3 nucleotides are TGCGCCAGCAGCTTAGGACTAGCGGCGTACTCCAGGGGGGAGCAGTTCTTC. The chain employs TRBV5-1 and TRBJ2-1; 10 bases map to TRBD2. Germline V gene lookup returns CDR1 SGHRS and CDR2 YFSETQ. J was trimmed by 10 bases and V by 2 bases; bases with no gene match: 15. This CDR3 is 17 amino acids long.

The chain recombines TRBV25-1 with TRBJ1-3; D ambiguous. CDR3 length equals 13 residues. The ends were cut back, 4 bases at V and 4 bases at J, with 8 bases in the middle. CDR1 and CDR2 from the germline V gene are MGHDK and SYGVNS. The chain's CDR3 is CASSGPGGNTIYF. Here the CDR3 DNA reads TGTGCCAGCAGTGGGCCGGGGGGAAACACCATATATTTT.

The chain carries TRBV27 and TRBJ1-4, with 8 bases identical to TRBD1. V was pared by 8 bases and J by 6 bases, with 8 bases of the junction left unmatched. From germline, CDR1 is MNHEY and CDR2 SMNVEV (reference sequence). The CDR3 runs to 14 residues. The CDR3 bases are TGTGCCAGCGGAAAGTCAGGGGGCCATGAAAAACTGTTTTTT. It yields the protein CASGKSGGHEKLFF. Complete variable domain (other parts from reference TRBV27 and TRBJ1-4): EAQVTQNPRYLITVTGKKLTVTCSQNMNHEYMSWYRQDPGLGLRQIYYSMNVEVTDKGDVPEGYKVSRKEKRNFPLILESPSPNQTSLYFCASGKSGGHEKLFFGSGTQLSVL.

The chain is built from TRBV11-2 and TRBJ1-1; D uncertain. Between the trimmed V and J ends, which lost 3 bases and 3 bases, there was a span of 5 bases. The CDR3 has 12 amino acids. Germline CDR1 SGHAT, CDR2 FQNNGV. This CDR3 is CASSLSYTEAFF. The DNA for the CDR3 is TGTGCCAGCAGCTTGTCCTACACTGAAGCTTTCTTT.

This clone was seen a single time. The genes are TRBV15 and TRBJ2-1, with 7 positions matching TRBD1. After removal of 5 bases from V and 6 bases from J, the junction contained 4 bases not matched to a gene. This CDR3 is built from 13 residues. Germline CDR1 LNHNV, CDR2 YYDKDF (reference sequence). The CDR3 DNA reads TGTGCCACCAGCCGCGACAGGGTCAATGAGCAGTTCTTC. Its protein is CATSRDRVNEQFF.